Shown below are 7 T cell receptor beta chains from a single sample sequenced in a study of T-cell reconstitution after alpha-beta-depleted transplantation in children. TCRbeta library construction was performed incorporating unique molecular identifiers. Using its own MiXCR run on the PCR reads, TCRdb lists one record per CDR3 protein. The table includes around 6,700 distinct CDR3 sequences, roughly 16% detected once. The sequenced sample was PBMCs, obtained before TCRalphabeta/CD19-depleted stem cell transplant. The receptors derive from a boy aged 2 to 10 with acute lymphoblastic leukemia, due to receive a stem cell transplant.

This clonotype is medium-sized. The chain is built from TRBV15 and TRBJ2-1; D is tentatively TRBD1 or TRBD2 (5 bases each). This CDR3 is 12 amino acids long. V gave up 0 bases and J gave up 15 bases, with 12 bases separating them. Germline lookup yields CDR1 LNHNV and CDR2 YYDKDF (reference sequence). The CDR3 bases are TGTGCCACCAGCAGAGATTTCGGGGCTCCGTTCTTC. It yields the protein CATSRDFGAPFF.

This clonotype qualifies as medium-sized. This chain joins TRBV5-5 and TRBJ2-7; TRBD2 matches at 11 bases. The J segment lost 4 bases and the V segment lost 0 bases, leaving 9 bases of the junction unmatched. CDR1 is SGHKS, CDR2 YYEKEE, per germline (reference sequence). The CDR3 sequence is 17 residues long. The CDR3 DNA follows: TGTGCCAGCAGCTTGGCGGCTAGCGGGGGGCTGCGATACGAGCAGTACTTC. Translating it yields CASSLAASGGLRYEQYF. The full variable domain, in which reference TRBV5-5 and TRBJ2-7 provide the parts outside the CDR3, is DAGVTQSPTHLIKTRGQQVTLRCSPISGHKSVSWYQQVLGQGPQFIFQYYEKEERGRGNFPDRFSARQFPNYSSELNVNALLLGDSALYLCASSLAASGGLRYEQYFGPGTRLTVT.

In this sample, this clonotype is medium-sized. The chain has TRBV6-1 and TRBJ2-3, with 11 bases lining up with TRBD2. Germline-derived CDR1 and CDR2 are MNHNS and SASEGT. V was clipped by 6 bases and J by 6 bases; unmatched bases: 5. This CDR3 has 14 residues. As DNA, the CDR3 is TGTGCCAGCAGCCCTGGGACTAGCGGTGATACGCAGTATTTT. It yields the protein CASSPGTSGDTQYF.

Only a few counts were recorded for this clonotype. The rearrangement joins TRBV2 to TRBJ1-1; TRBD1 matches at 7 bases. The V gene end was trimmed by 9 bases and the J gene end by 6 bases; junction bases not matched to a gene: 4. There are 11 residues in the CDR3. Germline V gene lookup returns CDR1 SNHLY and CDR2 FYNNEI. CDR3 in DNA: TGTGCCAGTATAGGGGGCCCTGAAGCTTTCTTT. Protein product: CASIGGPEAFF.

Relative to its sample, this clonotype is medium-sized (0.01 to 0.1%). The chain combines TRBV6-5 with TRBJ2-7; maybe TRBD1 (6 bases). Germline V gene data show CDR1 as MNHEY and CDR2 as SVGAGI. V lost 6 bases, J lost 0 bases, and 9 bases lay in between. This CDR3 contains 13 residues. CDR3 bases: TGTGCCAGCAGACCGGGACACTCCTACGAGCAGTACTTC. Its protein is CASRPGHSYEQYF.

A word on this clonotype: This clone may be a read error of a much larger clone one base away. The genes are TRBV10-3 and TRBJ1-2; 9 nucleotides align to TRBD1. V shed 5 bases, J shed 0 bases, and the junction held 13 bases outside the gene matches. This CDR3 is 18 amino acids long. CDR1 is ENHRY, CDR2 SYGVKD, per germline. Here the CDR3 DNA reads TGTGCCATCAGTCTTTGGAACAGGGGGCGGGGTGCTAACTATGGCTACACCTTC. Translation gives CAISLWNRGRGANYGYTF.

The J gene is TRBJ2-3, the V gene TRBV5-1; no clear D gene. V lost 4 bases, J lost 7 bases, and 13 bases lay in between. Per germline, CDR1 SGHRS and CDR2 YFSETQ. The CDR3 covers 13 residues. The CDR3 bases are TGCGCCAGCAGCCACCCCAGCACGAATACGCAGTATTTT. Residues: CASSHPSTNTQYF.